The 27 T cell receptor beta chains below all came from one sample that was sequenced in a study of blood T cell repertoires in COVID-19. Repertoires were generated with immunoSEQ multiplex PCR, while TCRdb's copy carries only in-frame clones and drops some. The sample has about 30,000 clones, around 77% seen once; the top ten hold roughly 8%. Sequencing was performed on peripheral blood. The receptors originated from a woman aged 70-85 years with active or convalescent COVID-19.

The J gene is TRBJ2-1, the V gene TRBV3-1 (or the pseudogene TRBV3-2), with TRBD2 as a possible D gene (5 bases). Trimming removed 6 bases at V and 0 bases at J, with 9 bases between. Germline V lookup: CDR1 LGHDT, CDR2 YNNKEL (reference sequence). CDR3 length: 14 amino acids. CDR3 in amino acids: CASRNEGSYNEQFF. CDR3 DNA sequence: TGTGCCAGCAGGAATGAGGGCTCCTACAATGAGCAGTTCTTC.

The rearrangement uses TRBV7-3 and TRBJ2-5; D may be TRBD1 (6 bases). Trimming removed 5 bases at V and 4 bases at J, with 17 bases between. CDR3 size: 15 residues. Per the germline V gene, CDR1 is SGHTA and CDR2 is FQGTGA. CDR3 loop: CASSRNGRGSETQYF. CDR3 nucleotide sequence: TGTGCCAGCAGCCGTAACGGCAGGGGTTCAGAGACCCAGTACTTC.

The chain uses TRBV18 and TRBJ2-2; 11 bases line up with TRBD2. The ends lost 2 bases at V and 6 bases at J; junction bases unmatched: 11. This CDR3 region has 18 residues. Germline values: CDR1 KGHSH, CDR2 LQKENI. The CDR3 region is CASSPKSAASGRPGELFF. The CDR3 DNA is TGTGCCAGCTCACCAAAATCGGCGGCTAGCGGGAGGCCCGGGGAGCTGTTTTTT.

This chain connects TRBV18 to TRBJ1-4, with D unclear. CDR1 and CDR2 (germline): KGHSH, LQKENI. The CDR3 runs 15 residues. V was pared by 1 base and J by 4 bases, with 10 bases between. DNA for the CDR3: TGTGCCAGCTCACCACAACAGTTGGGTAATGAAAAACTGTTTTTT. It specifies CASSPQQLGNEKLFF.

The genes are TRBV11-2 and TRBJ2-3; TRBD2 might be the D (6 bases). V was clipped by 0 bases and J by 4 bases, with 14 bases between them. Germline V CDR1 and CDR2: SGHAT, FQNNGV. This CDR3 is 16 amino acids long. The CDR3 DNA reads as TGTGCCAGCAGCTTAGACGAGGGATGGGGGGCAGATACGCAGTATTTT. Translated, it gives CASSLDEGWGADTQYF.

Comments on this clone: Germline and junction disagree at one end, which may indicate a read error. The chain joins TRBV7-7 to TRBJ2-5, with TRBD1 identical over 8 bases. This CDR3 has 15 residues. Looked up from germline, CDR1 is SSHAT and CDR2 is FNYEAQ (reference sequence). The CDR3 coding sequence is TGTGCTAGCAGCCCCTTGGCAGGGGGCGTAGAGACCCAGTACTTC. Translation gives CASSPLAGGVETQYF.

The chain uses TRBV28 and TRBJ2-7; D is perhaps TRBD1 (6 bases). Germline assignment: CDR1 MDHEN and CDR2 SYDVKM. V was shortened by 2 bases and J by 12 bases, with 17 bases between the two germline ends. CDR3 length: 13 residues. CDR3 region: CASSLPAEGGWYF. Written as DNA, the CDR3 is TGTGCCAGCAGTTTACCCGCCGAAGGGGGATGGTACTTC.

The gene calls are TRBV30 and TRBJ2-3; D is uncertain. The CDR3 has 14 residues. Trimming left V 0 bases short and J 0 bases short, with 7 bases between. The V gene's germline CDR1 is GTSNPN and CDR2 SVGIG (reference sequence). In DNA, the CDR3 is TGTGCCTGGAGTGTACGAGGCAGCACAGATACGCAGTATTTT. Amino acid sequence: CAWSVRGSTDTQYF.

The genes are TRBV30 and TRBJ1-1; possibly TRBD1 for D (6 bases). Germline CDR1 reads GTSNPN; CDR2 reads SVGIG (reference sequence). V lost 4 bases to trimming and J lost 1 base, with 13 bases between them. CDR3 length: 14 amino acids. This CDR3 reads CAWTPGQKNTEAFF. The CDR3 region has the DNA TGTGCCTGGACACCAGGACAGAAGAACACTGAAGCTTTCTTT.

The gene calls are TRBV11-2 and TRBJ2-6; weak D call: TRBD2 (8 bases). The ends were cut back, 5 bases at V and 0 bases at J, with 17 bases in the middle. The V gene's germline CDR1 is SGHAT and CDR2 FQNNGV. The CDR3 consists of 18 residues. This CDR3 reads CASSPVAGQSSGANVLTF. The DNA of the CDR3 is TGTGCCAGCAGCCCGGTAGCGGGACAGTCCTCTGGGGCCAACGTCCTGACTTTC.

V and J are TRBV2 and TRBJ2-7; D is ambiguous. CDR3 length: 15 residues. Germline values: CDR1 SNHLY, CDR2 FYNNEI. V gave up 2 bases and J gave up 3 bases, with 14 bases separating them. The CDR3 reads CASSERLIWSYEQYF. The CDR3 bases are TGTGCCAGCAGTGAACGGCTAATCTGGAGCTACGAGCAGTACTTC.

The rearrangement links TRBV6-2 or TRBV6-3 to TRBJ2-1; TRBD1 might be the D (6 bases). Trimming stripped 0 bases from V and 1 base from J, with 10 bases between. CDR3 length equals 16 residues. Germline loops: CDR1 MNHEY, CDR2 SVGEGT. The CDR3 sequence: CASSYSTGFSYNEQFF. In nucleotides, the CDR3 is TGTGCCAGCAGTTACTCAACAGGGTTTTCCTACAATGAGCAGTTCTTC.

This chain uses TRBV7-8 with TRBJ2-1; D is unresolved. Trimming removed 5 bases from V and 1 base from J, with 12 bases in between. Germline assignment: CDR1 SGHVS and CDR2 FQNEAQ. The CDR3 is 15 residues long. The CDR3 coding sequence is TGTGCCAGCAGCCCAACTTTACGGTCCTACAATGAGCAGTTCTTC. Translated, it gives CASSPTLRSYNEQFF.

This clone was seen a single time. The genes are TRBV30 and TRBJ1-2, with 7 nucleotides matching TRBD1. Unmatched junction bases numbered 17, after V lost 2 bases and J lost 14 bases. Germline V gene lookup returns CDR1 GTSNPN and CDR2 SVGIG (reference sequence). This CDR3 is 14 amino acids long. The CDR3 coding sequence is TGTGCCTGGAGTAACGAAAGGACAGGAAGGGGTCGGACCTTC. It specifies CAWSNERTGRGRTF.

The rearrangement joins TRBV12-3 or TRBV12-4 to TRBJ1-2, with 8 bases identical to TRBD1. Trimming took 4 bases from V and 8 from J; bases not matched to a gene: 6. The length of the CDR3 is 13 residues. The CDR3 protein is CASSYQGAGGYTF. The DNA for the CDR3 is TGTGCCAGCAGTTATCAGGGGGCAGGCGGCTACACCTTC.

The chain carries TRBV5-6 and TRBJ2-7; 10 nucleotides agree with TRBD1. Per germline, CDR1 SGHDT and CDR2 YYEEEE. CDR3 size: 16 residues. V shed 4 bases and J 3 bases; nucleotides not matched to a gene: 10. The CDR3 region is CASSLEDRGGYYEQYF. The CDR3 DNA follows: TGTGCCAGCAGCCTCGAGGACAGGGGGGGCTACTACGAGCAGTACTTC.

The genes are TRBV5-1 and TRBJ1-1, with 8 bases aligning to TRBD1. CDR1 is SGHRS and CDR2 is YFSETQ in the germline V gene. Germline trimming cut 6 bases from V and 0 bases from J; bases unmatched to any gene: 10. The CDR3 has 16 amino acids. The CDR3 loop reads CASIHDRGPMNTEAFF. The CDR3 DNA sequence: TGCGCCAGCATACACGACAGGGGACCCATGAACACTGAAGCTTTCTTT.

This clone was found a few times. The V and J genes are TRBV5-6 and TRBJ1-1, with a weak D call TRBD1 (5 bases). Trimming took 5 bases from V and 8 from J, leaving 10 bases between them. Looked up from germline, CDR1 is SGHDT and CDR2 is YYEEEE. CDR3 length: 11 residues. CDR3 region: CASSYGGEAFF. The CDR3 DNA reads TGTGCCAGCAGTTACGGGGGGGAAGCTTTCTTT.

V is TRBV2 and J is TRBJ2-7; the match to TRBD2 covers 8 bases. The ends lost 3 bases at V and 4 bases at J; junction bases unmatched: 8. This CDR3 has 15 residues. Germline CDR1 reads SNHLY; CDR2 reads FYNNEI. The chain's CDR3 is CASSDWASGQYEQYF. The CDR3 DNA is TGTGCCAGCAGTGATTGGGCTAGCGGGCAATACGAGCAGTACTTC.

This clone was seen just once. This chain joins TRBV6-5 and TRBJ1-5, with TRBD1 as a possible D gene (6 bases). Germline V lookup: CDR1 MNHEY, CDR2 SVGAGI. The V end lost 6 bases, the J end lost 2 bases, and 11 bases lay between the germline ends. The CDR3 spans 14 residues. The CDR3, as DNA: TGTGCCAGCAGCAAAGCAGGGGGCAATCAGCCCCAGCATTTT. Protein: CASSKAGGNQPQHF.

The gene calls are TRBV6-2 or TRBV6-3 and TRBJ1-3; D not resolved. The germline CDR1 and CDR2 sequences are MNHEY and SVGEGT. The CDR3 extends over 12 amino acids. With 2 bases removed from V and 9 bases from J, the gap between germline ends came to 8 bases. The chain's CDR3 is CASSYRDITIYF. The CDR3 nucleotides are TGTGCCAGCAGTTACCGGGATATCACCATATATTTT.

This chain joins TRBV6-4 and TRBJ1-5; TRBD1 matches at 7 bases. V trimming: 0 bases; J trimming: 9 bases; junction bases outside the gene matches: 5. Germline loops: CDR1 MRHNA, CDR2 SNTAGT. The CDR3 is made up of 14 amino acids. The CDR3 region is CASSDSGGRGPQHF. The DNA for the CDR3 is TGTGCCAGCAGTGACTCAGGGGGCCGTGGGCCCCAGCATTTT.

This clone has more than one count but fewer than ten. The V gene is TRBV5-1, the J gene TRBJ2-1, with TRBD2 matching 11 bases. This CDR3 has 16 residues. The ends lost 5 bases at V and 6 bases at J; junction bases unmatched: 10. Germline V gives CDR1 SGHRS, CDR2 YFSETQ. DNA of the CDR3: TGCGCCAGCAGAGCCCTCCTAGCGGGAGGTCCCAATGAGCAGTTCTTC. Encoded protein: CASRALLAGGPNEQFF. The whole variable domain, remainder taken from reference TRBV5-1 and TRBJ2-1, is KAGVTQTPRYLIKTRGQQVTLSCSPISGHRSVSWYQQTPGQGLQFLFEYFSETQRNKGNFPGRFSGRQFSNSRSEMNVSTLELGDSALYLCASRALLAGGPNEQFFGPGTRLTVL.

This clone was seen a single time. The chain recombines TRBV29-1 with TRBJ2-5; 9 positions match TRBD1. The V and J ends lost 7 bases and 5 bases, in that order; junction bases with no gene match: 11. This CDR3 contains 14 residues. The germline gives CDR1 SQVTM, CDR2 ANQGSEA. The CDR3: CSAAPGTGWETQYF. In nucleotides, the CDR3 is TGCAGCGCTGCCCCCGGGACAGGGTGGGAGACCCAGTACTTC.

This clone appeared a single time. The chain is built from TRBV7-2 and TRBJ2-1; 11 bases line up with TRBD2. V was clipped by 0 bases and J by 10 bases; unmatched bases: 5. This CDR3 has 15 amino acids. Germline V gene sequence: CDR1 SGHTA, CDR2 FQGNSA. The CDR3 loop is CASSLAGSGGAEQFF. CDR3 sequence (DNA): TGTGCCAGCAGCTTAGCAGGTAGCGGGGGGGCCGAGCAGTTCTTC.

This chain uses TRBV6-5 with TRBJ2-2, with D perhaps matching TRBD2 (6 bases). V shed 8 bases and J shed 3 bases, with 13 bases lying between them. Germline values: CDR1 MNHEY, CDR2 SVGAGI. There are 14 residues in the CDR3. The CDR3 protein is CASLRTTYTGELFF. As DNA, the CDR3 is TGTGCCAGCCTACGGACTACATACACCGGGGAGCTGTTTTTT.

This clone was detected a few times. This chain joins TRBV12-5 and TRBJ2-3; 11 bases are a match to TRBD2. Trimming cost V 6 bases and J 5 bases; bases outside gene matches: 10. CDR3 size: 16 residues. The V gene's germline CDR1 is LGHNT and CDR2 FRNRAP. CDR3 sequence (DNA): TGTGCTAGTGGGGGGACTAGCGGCCTGATGGGAGATACGCAGTATTTT. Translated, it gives CASGGTSGLMGDTQYF.